These 10 T cell receptor beta chains share one sample of origin, sequenced in a study of CD8+ T cells in alopecia areata. Investigators isolated RNA and reverse transcribed it into cDNA to act as the sequencing template. Method: immunoSEQ multiplex PCR; TCRdb's copy keeps in-frame clones and lacks some. The sample comprises some 95,000 clones, 40% to 50% of which are singletons, and roughly 18% rests with the top ten. As to treatment: oral pan-JAK inhibitor, 5-10 mg twice daily. The input for sequencing was CD8+ T cells sorted from blood, taken at week 24, from a patient treated with tofacitinib. The receptor set was obtained from a human donor with alopecia areata.

The chain links TRBV14 to TRBJ2-5, with D unclear. The ends were cut back, 3 bases at V and 0 bases at J, with 11 bases in the middle. The germline V gene has CDR1 SGHDN and CDR2 FVKESK. The length of the CDR3 is 15 residues. The CDR3 coding sequence is TGTGCCAGCAGCCACCGGACGGTGTACCAAGAGACCCAGTACTTC. Its translation: CASSHRTVYQETQYF.

This clone has just one count. This chain links TRBV7-8 with TRBJ2-1; possibly TRBD2 for D (5 bases). The germline V gene encodes CDR1 SGHVS and CDR2 FQNEAQ. V was pared by 6 bases and J by 0 bases, with 12 bases between. This CDR3 spans 15 amino acids. CDR3 protein: CASSEGRSSYNEQFF. In DNA form, the CDR3 reads TGTGCCAGCAGTGAGGGCCGGAGCTCCTACAATGAGCAGTTCTTC.

Only a few counts were recorded for this clone. The chain combines TRBV4-1 with TRBJ2-7, with 9 bases that match TRBD1. Germline V gene lookup returns CDR1 MGHRA and CDR2 YSYEKL. There are 13 residues in the CDR3. V shed 4 bases and J 5 bases; nucleotides not matched to a gene: 3. The CDR3 sequence is CASSLRDRDEQYF. The DNA for the CDR3 is TGCGCCAGCAGCCTCCGGGACAGGGACGAGCAGTACTTC.

The rearrangement uses TRBV4-2 and TRBJ1-5; D is undetermined. The germline gives CDR1 LGHNA, CDR2 YNFKEQ. With 1 base removed from V and 5 bases from J, the gap between germline ends came to 3 bases. The CDR3 length is 12 residues. The CDR3 nucleotides are TGTGCCAGCAGCCAAGGACATCAGCCCCAGCATTTT. This sequence encodes CASSQGHQPQHF.

The chain is built from TRBV2 and TRBJ2-7; 8 nucleotides agree with TRBD1. Germline CDR1 and CDR2: SNHLY and FYNNEI. Trimming took 5 bases from V and 13 from J; bases not matched to a gene: 10. The CDR3 is 12 amino acids. The CDR3 reads CASSPSDRALYF. For the CDR3, the DNA is TGTGCCAGCAGTCCATCGGACAGGGCTCTTTACTTC.

In DNA, the CDR3 is TGCAGCGTTCGGACCGGGACAGGCTACGAGCAGTACTTC. This codes for CSVRTGTGYEQYF. The V and J genes are TRBV29-1 and TRBJ2-7; the match to TRBD1 covers 8 bases. Trimming removed 5 bases from V and 3 bases from J; junction bases left unmatched: 6. CDR3 length: 13 amino acids. Germline V gene sequence: CDR1 SQVTM, CDR2 ANQGSEA.

This rearrangement joins TRBV6-1 to TRBJ2-5; D gene unclear. TRBJ2-7 matches the DNA end more closely, so the J call is doubtful. The CDR3 sequence is 12 residues long. CDR1 is MNHNS, CDR2 SASEGT, per germline. The CDR3 loop is CASSFTAYEQYF. CDR3 in DNA: TGTGCCAGCAGTTTCACAGCCTACGAGCAGTACTTC.

The chain uses TRBV2 and TRBJ1-1; no clear D gene. The ends were cut back, 10 bases at V and 0 bases at J, with 6 bases in the middle. CDR3 size: 11 residues. Germline assignment: CDR1 SNHLY and CDR2 FYNNEI. The CDR3: CANRLNTEAFF. The CDR3, as DNA: TGTGCCAACAGATTGAACACTGAAGCTTTCTTT.

This chain links TRBV29-1 with TRBJ2-1; TRBD2 is a possible D gene (6 bases). Trimming stripped 0 bases from V and 8 bases from J, with 14 bases between. The CDR3 runs 14 residues. Per the germline V gene, CDR1 is SQVTM and CDR2 is ANQGSEA. CDR3 nucleotides: TGCAGCGTTGAAGATAGTGAGCGGGTAGATGAGCAGTTCTTC. Translating it yields CSVEDSERVDEQFF.

The V call is TRBV14, the J call TRBJ2-5, with 10 bases matching TRBD1. The CDR3 has 14 amino acids. With 4 bases clipped from V and 5 bases from J, the junction kept 4 bases outside the gene matches. Germline CDR1 is SGHDN and CDR2 is FVKESK. The CDR3 DNA reads as TGTGCCAGCAGCCGGACAGGGGGGATGGAGACCCAGTACTTC. Protein product: CASSRTGGMETQYF.